Sequencing of this TCR delta chain was carried out in a study of γδ T cells in repeated Plasmodium falciparum infection. Study details: Samples were taken at baseline, before some infections, and 21 days after each. Malian samples came from no-transmission periods or across acute febrile malaria episodes. Study results and limitations: One small rural Malian village, predominantly a single ethnic group, supplied the cohort. Malian children's Vdelta2-negative repertoires appeared more expanded and less diverse than Australians'.

This CDR3 region has 19 residues. Looked up from germline, CDR1 is GEAIGNYY and CDR2 is EKD. In its sample, this clone was seen a few times. The antigen remains unidentified. This likely reflects a read error, since a far larger clone is one base away. This specimen includes other DNA sequences encoding the same CDR3. TCRdb used CATT to re-call clones from the multiplex PCR reads. In the table there are tens of thousands of delta-chain clones, 0.8% to 1% of which are singletons. Bulk repertoires came from Vgamma9/Vdelta2+ or Vdelta2-negative gammadelta T cells flow-sorted from PBMC. The sequenced sample consisted of gamma-delta T cells from blood. The clonotype comes from a pool of human donors (malaria-infected and uninfected, not separated). The rearrangement joins TRDV2 to TRDJ1, with TRDD3 matching over 13 bases. The J gene, missing from TCRdb, was assigned here through DNA to germline matching. CDR3 bases: TGCGCCTGTGACACGGTACTACTGGGGGATACGCTGTACTCCGATAAACTCATCTTT. This translates into CACDTVLLGDTLYSDKLIF.